The TCR beta chain described here comes from a study of T cell responses to AZD1222 COVID-19 vaccine. The V and J ends lost 8 bases and 6 bases, in that order; junction bases with no gene match: 13. The CDR3 loop spans 14 amino acids. CDR1 MDHEN and CDR2 SYDVKM come from the germline V gene. Method: immunoSEQ multiplex PCR; TCRdb's copy keeps in-frame clones and lacks some. The sample has 200,000 to 250,000 clones; around 94% are singletons. Specimen: peripheral blood, collected 28 days after the second dose of the MenACWY control vaccine. The TCR comes from an adult who received the MenACWY meningococcal vaccine as a control. V and J are TRBV28 and TRBJ2-7; TRBD1 matches at 7 bases. The CDR3 sequence: CASEQGGVWGEQYF. CDR3 coding DNA: TGTGCCAGCGAACAAGGGGGCGTTTGGGGCGAGCAGTACTTC.